This T cell receptor (beta chain) was identified in a study of vaccination and CD4 T cells after COVID-19. Study summary: Convalescent individuals numbered four females and six males, two being Hispanic. The peptides that stimulated the cells were overlapping spike peptides from SARS-CoV-2, HCoV-NL63, HCoV-OC43 and HCoV-229E. Study-wide results and caveats: SARS-CoV-2-reactive clonotype medians increased from roughly 21 to 40, not significantly.

For this clonotype: Its antigen is unidentified.

Oncomine TCR Beta short-read sequencing was applied to DNA from cultured CD4+ T cells. Someone extracted genomic DNA from cultured CD4+ T cells. MiXCR, applied by TCRdb to the PCR reads, yields one record per CDR3 protein. Among about 20,000 distinct CDR3 sequences listed, about 80% were seen once. Treatment denoted: 10-day PBMC culture with coronavirus spike peptide pools or control peptides (ViraFEST assay). The sequencing here drew on CD4+ T cells from blood, cultured in vitro, taken after SARS-CoV-2 vaccination. The receptor's source is a human donor who received a COVID-19 vaccine.

CDR3 region: CASSIAGDGMNTEAFF. The CDR3 DNA reads as TGTGCCAGTAGTATCGCAGGGGATGGAATGAACACTGAAGCTTTCTTT. The rearrangement uses TRBV19 and TRBJ1-1; D perhaps matches TRBD1 (6 bases). Trimming removed 3 bases at V and 0 bases at J, with 14 bases between. The CDR3 has 16 residues. Germline assignment: CDR1 LNHDA and CDR2 SQIVND (reference sequence).